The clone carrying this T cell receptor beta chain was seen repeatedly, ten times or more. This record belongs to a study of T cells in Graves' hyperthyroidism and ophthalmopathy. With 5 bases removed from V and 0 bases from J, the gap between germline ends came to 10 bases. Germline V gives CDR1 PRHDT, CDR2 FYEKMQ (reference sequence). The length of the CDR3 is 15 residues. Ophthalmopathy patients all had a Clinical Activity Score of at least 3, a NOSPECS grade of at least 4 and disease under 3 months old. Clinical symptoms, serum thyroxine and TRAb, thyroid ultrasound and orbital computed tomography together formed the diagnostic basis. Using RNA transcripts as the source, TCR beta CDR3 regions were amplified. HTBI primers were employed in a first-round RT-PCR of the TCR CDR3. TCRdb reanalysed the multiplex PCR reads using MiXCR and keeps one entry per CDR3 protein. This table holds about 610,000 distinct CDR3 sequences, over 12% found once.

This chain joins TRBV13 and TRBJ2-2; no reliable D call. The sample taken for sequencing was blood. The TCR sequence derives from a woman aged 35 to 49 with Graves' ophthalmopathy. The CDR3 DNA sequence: TGTGCCAGCAGCCACGGACGGTCGAACACCGGGGAGCTGTTTTTT. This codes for CASSHGRSNTGELFF. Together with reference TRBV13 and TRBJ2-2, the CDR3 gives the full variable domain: AAGVIQSPRHLIKEKRETATLKCYPIPRHDTVYWYQQGPGQDPQFLISFYEKMQSDKGSIPDRFSAQQFSDYHSELNMSSLELGDSALYFCASSHGRSNTGELFFGEGSRLTVL.